This TCR beta chain derives from a study of T-cell reconstitution after alpha-beta-depleted transplantation in children. Study conclusions and caveats: A year post-transplant, T-cell counts and diversity derived mostly from newly produced T cells. Recipient T cells and thymic progenitors that survived were the source of the high TCRbeta diversity seen at day 60 in some patients. There were reportedly several hundred expanded graft clones from which alpha-beta T cells came about two months after transplant.

Unique molecular identifiers were incorporated into the prepared TCRbeta library. TCRdb re-called the PCR reads through MiXCR, storing one row per CDR3 protein. The sample lists hundreds of thousands of distinct CDR3 sequences; approximately 14% were seen once. This clonotype occurred many times. The antigen remains undetermined. Deletions cut 2 bases from V and 9 bases from J, with 15 bases between. CDR1 SGHRS and CDR2 YFSETQ come from the germline V gene. This CDR3 is built from 14 residues. Material: PBMCs, obtained before TCRalphabeta/CD19-depleted stem cell transplant. The chain combines TRBV5-1 with TRBJ2-1, with a possible D match to TRBD2 (6 bases). The receptor was isolated from a girl aged 2 to 9 with congenital amegakaryocytic thrombocytopenia, due to receive a stem cell transplant. This CDR3 reads CASSFLAWGREQFF. DNA of the CDR3: TGCGCCAGCAGCTTCCTAGCGTGGGGCCGTGAGCAGTTCTTC.